The 6 T cell receptor beta chains listed next were all sequenced from one sample in a study of shared clonotypes between healthy human individuals. Profiling relied on immunoSEQ multiplex PCR, and the TCRdb table lists in-frame clones only, not all of them. The sample consists of some 2,400,000 clones, nearly 97% of them appearing once. The specimen was naive CD4+ T cells sorted from blood. The sample's subset: CD45RA+ positively selected. All receptors derive from a man aged 18-30 years in good health.

About this clone: Other DNA variants within this sample encode the same CDR3. The chain combines TRBV6-5 with TRBJ1-1; D may be TRBD1 (5 bases). The CDR3 consists of 13 residues. The V end lost 6 bases, the J end lost 2 bases, and 10 bases lay between the germline ends. Germline-derived CDR1 and CDR2 are MNHEY and SVGAGI. CDR3 sequence (DNA): TGTGCCAGCAGCCAGACAGTAAACACTGAAGCTTTCTTT. Amino acid sequence: CASSQTVNTEAFF.

The chain carries TRBV10-3 and TRBJ2-1; no reliable D call. Trimming took off 4 bases at V and 6 bases at J, with 10 bases between the two ends. This CDR3 contains 13 residues. Per the germline V gene, CDR1 is ENHRY and CDR2 is SYGVKD. DNA of the CDR3: TGTGCCATCAGTGGGCGGCCAGCCAATGAGCAGTTCTTC. It specifies CAISGRPANEQFF.

The CDR3 region is CSVAGTWGLNEQFF. In DNA form, the CDR3 reads TGCAGCGTGGCAGGGACATGGGGCTTGAATGAGCAGTTCTTC. V and J are TRBV29-1 and TRBJ2-1; TRBD1 might be the D (6 bases). Trimming removed 6 bases from V and 7 bases from J, with 19 bases in between. The CDR3 is made up of 14 amino acids. The V gene's germline CDR1 is SQVTM and CDR2 ANQGSEA.

This clone is a singleton in its sample. This sequence joins TRBV30 and TRBJ2-5, with D unresolved. CDR1 is GTSNPN and CDR2 is SVGIG in the germline V gene (reference sequence). There are 15 residues in the CDR3. The germline V and J ends were trimmed by 2 bases and 0 bases, with 13 bases remaining between them. The CDR3: CAWSYLYRNQETQYF. CDR3 nucleotides: TGTGCCTGGAGTTATCTTTATAGGAACCAAGAGACCCAGTACTTC.

V is TRBV10-1 and J is TRBJ2-7, with D uncertain. Trimming cost V 0 bases and J 2 bases, with 8 bases left between them. The CDR3 totals 14 residues. Germline V gives CDR1 WNHNN, CDR2 SYGVQD (reference sequence). The CDR3 loop is CASSESSLAYEQYF. The CDR3 DNA is TGCGCCAGCAGTGAGTCAAGTTTGGCCTACGAGCAGTACTTC.

About this clone itself: An end of the junction differs from the germline gene, which may be a read error. The chain has TRBV28 and TRBJ1-2; TRBD1 matches at 8 bases. The CDR3 sequence is 13 residues long. CDR1 and CDR2 (germline): MDHEN, SYDVKM. CDR3 residues: CASRRTGTGLFLF. The CDR3 bases are TGTGCCAGCAGGCGAACGGGGACAGGCCTTTTTCTATTC.